Sequencing of this TCR beta chain was carried out in a study of blood T cell repertoires in COVID-19. Turning to the study itself: There were acute and convalescent COVID-19 samples, and they came from the United States, Italy and Spain. Sample material is recorded as cDNA or gDNA derived from T cells, B-cell-depleted T cells, or PBMCs.

In the authors' methods: Reference gene primer amplification gave estimated nucleated cell counts. Sequenced by immunoSEQ multiplex PCR; TCRdb stores in-frame clones only, minus some. V and J calls and clone size are those listed in that table; D and trimming were worked out from the DNA. The sample shows 150,000 to 200,000 clones, 75% to 80% of them seen only once. With V trimmed by 4 bases and J by 5 bases, 8 bases remained unmatched. Germline CDR1 and CDR2: GTSNPN and SVGIG (reference sequence). The CDR3 totals 14 residues. This clonotype was obtained from a woman in her forties or fifties with active or convalescent COVID-19. What was sequenced was peripheral blood. The genes are TRBV30 and TRBJ2-3; 8 nucleotides agree with TRBD2. As DNA, the CDR3 is TGTGCCTGGAACAGCGGGGGAGCTAGAGATACGCAGTATTTT. It encodes CAWNSGGARDTQYF. The full variable domain, in which reference TRBV30 and TRBJ2-3 provide the parts outside the CDR3, is SQTIHQWPATLVQPVGSPLSLECTVEGTSNPNLYWYRQAAGRGLQLLFYSVGIGQISSEVPQNLSASRPQDRQFILSSKKLLLSDSGFYLCAWNSGGARDTQYFGPGTRLTVL.